A selection of T cell receptor beta chains follows, all from one sample in a study of T cell changes during pregnancy in multiple sclerosis. Clones were sequenced by immunoSEQ multiplex PCR, and TCRdb holds only the in-frame ones, with some missing. The profile shows around 40,000 clones, about 93% of them singletons. Sequencing was performed on CD4+ T cells from peripheral blood mononuclear cells, taken in the third trimester of pregnancy. All receptors come from a female donor with multiple sclerosis, enrolled in a pregnancy study. Each CDR3 is given with its conserved first and last residue. The D gene is left open where the match is weak. Not all rows give a size; the values are once, few, many and, for expanded clones, a class.

j_call d_call v_call clone_size cdr3_aa cdr3_nt
TRBJ1-5 . TRBV2 . CASIENSNQPQHF TGTGCCAGCATAGAGAATAGCAATCAGCCCCAGCATTTT
TRBJ1-6 TRBD1 TRBV7-6 . CASSQGQGYNSPLHF TGTGCCAGCAGCCAGGGACAGGGGTATAATTCACCCCTCCACTTT
TRBJ1-5 TRBD1 TRBV7-2 . CASSRTPWGRGLRQPQHF TGTGCCAGCAGCCGGACACCGTGGGGCAGGGGGTTACGTCAGCCCCAGCATTTT
TRBJ2-5 . TRBV9 . CASSYGTGTRGVQETQYF TGTGCCAGCAGCTACGGGACAGGGACGCGGGGGGTCCAAGAGACCCAGTACTTC
TRBJ2-1 . TRBV7-9 . CASSLSAGEQFF TGTGCCAGCAGCTTATCTGCAGGTGAGCAGTTCTTC
TRBJ2-2 TRBD1 TRBV11-3 once CASSHSVGTGFSGELFF TGTGCCAGCAGCCACTCAGTTGGGACAGGGTTTTCCGGGGAGCTGTTTTTT
TRBJ2-7 . TRBV18 . CASSSLAAQYF TGTGCCAGCTCATCCTTAGCGGCTCAGTACTTC
TRBJ2-5 TRBD1 TRBV5-1 . CASSLGQGKETQYF TGCGCCAGCAGCCTCGGACAGGGGAAAGAGACCCAGTACTTC
TRBJ2-5 . TRBV5-1 . CASSPVSRGETQYF TGCGCCAGCAGCCCCGTTAGCCGCGGGGAGACCCAGTACTTC
TRBJ2-1 . TRBV9 . CASSVGYEQFF TGTGCCAGCAGCGTCGGTTATGAGCAGTTCTTC
TRBJ2-7 . TRBV7-6 once CASSLGGHKTYEQYF TGTGCCAGCAGCTTAGGGGGACATAAAACCTACGAGCAGTACTTC
TRBJ1-5 TRBD1 TRBV18 . CASSPSQGGSKHF TGTGCCAGCTCACCTTCACAGGGGGGCTCGAAGCATTTT
TRBJ1-2 . TRBV5-4 . CASSYREANYGYTF TGTGCCAGCAGCTACAGGGAAGCTAACTATGGCTACACCTTC
TRBJ2-7 TRBD2 TRBV2 few CASTEGRAYEQYF TGTGCCAGCACAGAGGGGAGGGCCTACGAGCAGTACTTC
TRBJ2-6 TRBD1 TRBV5-1 . CASSFGQGSGANVLTF TGCGCCAGCAGCTTCGGACAGGGGTCTGGGGCCAACGTCCTGACTTTC
TRBJ1-4 . TRBV28 . CASSFGGLSEKLFF TGTGCCAGCAGTTTCGGAGGGTTGTCGGAAAAACTGTTTTTT
TRBJ2-1 TRBD2 TRBV14 . CASSHRLAGTYSYNEQFF TGTGCCAGCAGCCACAGACTAGCGGGAACATACTCCTACAATGAGCAGTTCTTC
TRBJ1-6 . TRBV2 few CASTYAEESPLHF TGTGCCAGCACGTATGCCGAGGAATCACCCCTCCACTTT
TRBJ1-1 . TRBV6-6 . CASSYIQGTEAFF TGTGCCAGCAGTTATATACAGGGCACTGAAGCTTTCTTT
TRBJ2-2 . TRBV11-3 . CASSLVDLGELFF TGTGCCAGCAGCTTAGTAGACTTGGGGGAGCTGTTTTTT
TRBJ2-2 . TRBV11-2 . CASSHPRGELFF TGTGCCAGCAGCCACCCCAGAGGGGAGCTGTTTTTT
TRBJ1-5 TRBD1 TRBV2 once CTSRLTGESQPQHF TGTACCAGCAGATTGACAGGGGAGTCTCAGCCCCAGCATTTT
TRBJ2-1 TRBD2 TRBV7-2 . CASSFPVAGEGEQFF TGTGCCAGCAGCTTCCCGGTAGCGGGGGAGGGTGAGCAGTTCTTC
TRBJ1-4 . TRBV7-7 . CASSLGPGGEKLFF TGTGCCAGCAGTTTGGGCCCCGGAGGCGAAAAACTGTTTTTT
TRBJ2-7 . TRBV5-8 . CASSLRGYEQYF TGTGCCAGCAGCTTGCGGGGGTACGAGCAGTACTTC
TRBJ2-7 . TRBV12-5 . CASGLVQGREQYF TGTGCTAGTGGTTTGGTACAGGGCCGCGAGCAGTACTTC
TRBJ1-5 . TRBV14 . CASSPVGRLKPIGRDQPQHF TGTGCCAGCAGCCCCGTCGGCAGACTGAAACCCATAGGCCGCGATCAGCCCCAGCATTTT
TRBJ2-3 . TRBV5-1 . CASSLGRTPSTDTQYF TGCGCCAGCAGCTTGGGCCGTACTCCTAGCACAGATACGCAGTATTTT
TRBJ2-7 . TRBV7-2 . CASSLRGAYEQYF TGTGCCAGCAGCTTACGGGGAGCCTACGAGCAGTACTTC
TRBJ2-5 . TRBV2 . CASKGDTQETQYF TGTGCCAGCAAAGGGGACACCCAAGAGACCCAGTACTTC
TRBJ2-5 . TRBV7-2 . CASSWGPQETQYF TGTGCCAGCAGCTGGGGGCCCCAAGAGACCCAGTACTTC
TRBJ2-7 . TRBV19 . CASSIQGSESPQYF TGTGCCAGTAGTATACAGGGTTCTGAGTCCCCGCAGTACTTC
TRBJ2-1 TRBD2 TRBV6-5 . CASSYLGLAERNEQFF TGTGCCAGCAGTTACCTGGGACTAGCGGAGCGCAATGAGCAGTTCTTC
TRBJ1-1 TRBD1 TRBV5-5 . CASSPWTGMNTEAFF TGTGCCAGCAGCCCATGGACAGGGATGAACACTGAAGCTTTCTTT
TRBJ2-7 TRBD1 TRBV11-2 . CASSPGQGYEQYF TGTGCCAGCAGCCCTGGACAGGGCTACGAGCAGTACTTC
TRBJ2-5 TRBD1 TRBV5-1 . CASRTGGWAEQETQYF TGCGCCAGCAGAACAGGGGGCTGGGCCGAACAAGAGACCCAGTACTTC
TRBJ1-5 . TRBV9 . CASSTTAGGQPQHF TGTGCCAGCAGCACCACCGCAGGTGGTCAGCCCCAGCATTTT
TRBJ2-7 TRBD2 TRBV30 . CALLKISGRGSYEQYF TGTGCCTTACTAAAAATTAGCGGGAGGGGGTCCTACGAGCAGTACTTC
TRBJ2-7 TRBD1 TRBV7-6 . CASSPRTGPSYEQYF TGTGCCAGCAGCCCCCGGACAGGGCCTTCCTACGAGCAGTACTTC
TRBJ1-5 . TRBV2 . CASRGAGAANQPQHF TGTGCCAGCAGGGGGGCAGGGGCAGCTAATCAGCCCCAGCATTTT
TRBJ2-3 TRBD2 TRBV18 . CASSPRTSGDTQYF TGTGCCAGCTCACCACGGACTAGTGGAGATACGCAGTATTTT
TRBJ2-3 TRBD2 TRBV19 . CASTQQGLFPWTSGPTDTQYF TGTGCCAGTACCCAACAGGGTCTCTTCCCCTGGACTAGCGGGCCCACAGATACGCAGTATTTT
TRBJ2-1 TRBD2 TRBV4-1 . CASSQEAAYRIVAGVNNEQFF TGCGCCAGCAGCCAAGAAGCCGCTTACAGGATAGTAGCGGGAGTTAACAATGAGCAGTTCTTC
TRBJ1-5 . TRBV2 . CASSRQRTEKSNQPQHF TGTGCCAGCAGCCGGCAGAGGACAGAGAAGAGCAATCAGCCCCAGCATTTT
TRBJ1-2 TRBD1 TRBV7-3 . CASSLGTGGSSVTF TGTGCCAGCAGCTTGGGGACAGGGGGTTCGTCGGTCACCTTC
TRBJ1-3 TRBD1 TRBV14 . CASSLRGGQGAHSGNTIYF TGTGCCAGCAGCCTTAGAGGGGGACAGGGGGCCCACTCTGGAAACACCATATATTTT
TRBJ2-1 TRBD2 TRBV18 . CASSISSGPYNEQFF TGTGCCAGCTCAATCTCTAGCGGACCCTACAATGAGCAGTTCTTC
TRBJ2-7 . TRBV21-1 . CASSTRHHPGLAAYEQYF TGTGCCAGCAGCACCCGACACCACCCGGGACTAGCGGCGTACGAGCAGTACTTC
TRBJ2-7 . TRBV7-6 once CASSLMDRTYEQYF TGTGCCAGCAGCTTAATGGACAGAACCTACGAGCAGTACTTC
TRBJ1-5 . TRBV7-6 . CASSPKGVNQPQHF TGTGCCAGCAGCCCCAAAGGGGTCAATCAGCCCCAGCATTTT
TRBJ2-7 . TRBV27 . CASSSPVSYEQYF TGTGCCAGCAGTTCCCCGGTATCCTACGAGCAGTACTTC